This T cell receptor beta chain was sequenced for a study of PD-L1 blockade in urothelial cancer. Points from the study as a whole: When pretreatment blood TCR clonality was below the median, it predicted better survival.

On this clone: What it binds is not known.

Sequenced by immunoSEQ multiplex PCR; TCRdb stores in-frame clones only, minus some. The profile covers some 49,000 clones, with 70% to 90% appearing a single time and 7.5% to 8.5% taken by the ten largest. Patient sample counts ranged from 1 to 8, pretreatment and on-treatment. Deletions cut 1 base from V and 7 bases from J, with 14 bases between. The CDR3 is 13 residues long. In germline, CDR1 is SQVTM, CDR2 ANQGSEA. The specimen was PBMCs, collected around atezolizumab (anti-PD-L1) treatment. The genes are TRBV29-1 and TRBJ2-7; maybe TRBD2 (5 bases). The sequence derives from a man in his sixties with urothelial cancer. The CDR3 nucleotides read TGCAGCGTTGAAGCAGGAGGCGGCTGGGAGCAGTACTTC. It yields the protein CSVEAGGGWEQYF.